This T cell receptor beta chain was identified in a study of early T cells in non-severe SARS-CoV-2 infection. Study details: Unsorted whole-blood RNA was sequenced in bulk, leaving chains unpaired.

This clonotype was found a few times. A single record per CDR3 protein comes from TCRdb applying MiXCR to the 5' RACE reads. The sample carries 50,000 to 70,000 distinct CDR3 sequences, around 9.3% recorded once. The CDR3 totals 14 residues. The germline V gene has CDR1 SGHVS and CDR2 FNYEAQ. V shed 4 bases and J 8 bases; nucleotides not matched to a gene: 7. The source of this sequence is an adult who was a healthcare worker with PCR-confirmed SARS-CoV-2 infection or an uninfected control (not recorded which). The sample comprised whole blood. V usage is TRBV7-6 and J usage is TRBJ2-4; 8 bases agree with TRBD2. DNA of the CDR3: TGTGCCAGCAGCTCAAATCCGGGACTAGACATTCAGTACTTC. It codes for CASSSNPGLDIQYF.